Each of the 5 T cell receptor beta chains below was sequenced from the same sample in a study of glioma-infiltrating T cells. The iRepertoire nested amplicon-rescue multiplex PCR amplified TCR alpha and beta CDR3s from RNA. Using its own MiXCR run on the multiplex PCR reads, TCRdb lists one record per CDR3 protein. The repertoire has fewer than 110,000 distinct CDR3 sequences, around 30% of them found once; the top ten carry 40% to 45%. Material for sequencing was glioma tissue, nonneoplastic brain tissue, or PBMCs (not recorded which). The receptor set was obtained from a human donor with low-grade glioma or glioblastoma, undergoing nonglioma brain surgery, or in good health (not recorded which).

In its sample, this clonotype was seen many times. CDR3 bases: TGTGCCAGCAGTCACTATCCCCTCCTCCACTTT. As protein: CASSHYPLLHF. The rearrangement uses TRBV6-1 and TRBJ1-6; D gene uncertain. CDR3 length: 11 residues. V gave up 5 bases and J gave up 15 bases, with 11 bases separating them. CDR1 and CDR2 from the germline V gene are MNHNS and SASEGT.

This clonotype occurred many times. The rearrangement uses TRBV6-1 and TRBJ1-5; D uncertain. V dropped 6 bases and J dropped 7 bases, with 19 bases sitting between them. The germline V gene has CDR1 MNHNS and CDR2 SASEGT. This CDR3 region has 15 residues. This chain's CDR3 is CASSPASTLRQPQHF. The CDR3 region has the DNA TGTGCCAGCAGCCCGGCTTCGACTCTAAGGCAGCCCCAGCATTTT.

This clonotype was counted ten times or more. The chain carries TRBV7-9 and TRBJ1-1; D is unresolved. The germline V and J ends were trimmed by 6 bases and 1 base, with 3 bases remaining between them. The CDR3 has 11 residues. From germline, CDR1 is SEHNR and CDR2 FQNEAQ (reference sequence). The CDR3 is CASSQNTEAFF. The CDR3 DNA sequence: TGTGCCAGCAGTCAGAACACTGAAGCTTTCTTT.

Comments on this clonotype: With a much larger clone just one base away, this may be a read error. The chain combines TRBV7-2 with TRBJ2-3; D uncertain. This CDR3 is 13 amino acids long. V was trimmed by 1 base and J by 4 bases, leaving 6 bases between them. CDR1 SGHTA and CDR2 FQGNSA come from the germline V gene. The chain's CDR3 is CASSLVPPDTQYF. The CDR3 region has the DNA TGTGCCAGCAGCTTAGTTCCCCCAGATACGCAGTATTTT.

With regard to this clonotype: The junction does not match germline at one end; this may be a read error. As DNA, the CDR3 is TGTGCCGCCAGCGAGGCGAATTCACCCATCCACTTT. Translating gives CAASEANSPIHF. This chain joins TRBV6-2 or TRBV6-3 and TRBJ1-6; unclear D gene. This CDR3 has 12 residues. CDR1 and CDR2 (germline): MNHEY, SVGEGT.